The next 9 T cell receptor beta chains were all read from a single sample in a study of blood T cell repertoires in COVID-19. Libraries were prepared by immunoSEQ multiplex PCR; TCRdb keeps only in-frame clonotypes and omits some of them. The sample shows 150,000 to 200,000 clones, roughly 79% of them seen only once. The source material was peripheral blood. The receptor source for this set is a woman between 35 and 50 years old with COVID-19, enrolled during active disease.

The chain couples TRBV7-9 to TRBJ2-2, with D uncertain. The germline V and J ends were trimmed by 5 bases and 5 bases, with 6 bases remaining between them. CDR1 and CDR2 (germline): SEHNR, FQNEAQ (reference sequence). This CDR3 spans 12 amino acids. The CDR3 protein is CASSPGTGELFF. In nucleotides, the CDR3 is TGTGCCAGCAGCCCAGGAACCGGGGAGCTGTTTTTT.

This clone showed up just a few times. The rearrangement uses TRBV10-3 and TRBJ2-3; possible D gene TRBD1, 7 bases. Deletions cut 4 bases from V and 0 bases from J, with 11 bases between. Per the germline V gene, CDR1 is ENHRY and CDR2 is SYGVKD. The CDR3 runs to 15 residues. The CDR3 here is CAISGRGVSTDTQYF. CDR3 coding DNA: TGTGCCATCAGTGGCAGGGGGGTAAGCACAGATACGCAGTATTTT.

The CDR3 region is CASSLGGRGLETQYF. CDR3 sequence (DNA): TGTGCCAGCAGTTTAGGCGGGAGGGGATTAGAGACCCAGTACTTC. The genes are TRBV28 and TRBJ2-5, with 9 bases lining up with TRBD2. The CDR3 extends over 15 amino acids. The germline V gene encodes CDR1 MDHEN and CDR2 SYDVKM. Trimming took 2 bases from V and 4 from J; bases not matched to a gene: 5.

The gene calls are TRBV2 and TRBJ1-5; D is possibly TRBD1 (6 bases). The V end was cut by 1 base, the J end by 7 bases, with 20 bases between. The V gene's germline CDR1 is SNHLY and CDR2 FYNNEI. CDR3 length: 17 amino acids. CDR3 region: CASSEEGVRGGEQPQHF. The CDR3 nucleotides read TGTGCCAGCAGTGAAGAAGGGGTCAGGGGAGGGGAACAGCCCCAGCATTTT.

The chain joins TRBV5-4 to TRBJ2-3; D remains unclear. Trimming left V 1 base short and J 6 bases short, with 9 bases between. This CDR3 is built from 13 residues. CDR1 is SGHNT and CDR2 is YYREEE in the germline V gene (reference sequence). The CDR3 DNA is TGTGCCAGCAGCTTGCCTATGATTGATACGCAGTATTTT. Amino acids: CASSLPMIDTQYF.

This clone was detected only once. The chain couples TRBV2 to TRBJ1-6; 7 bases fit TRBD1. V lost 4 bases, J lost 14 bases, and 5 bases stayed unmatched. The germline CDR1 and CDR2 sequences are SNHLY and FYNNEI. The CDR3 extends over 12 amino acids. The CDR3, as DNA: TGTGCCAGCAGTGGAATAGGGGGCACCCTCCACTTT. Translation: CASSGIGGTLHF.

The chain has TRBV2 and TRBJ1-6, with TRBD1 identical over 7 bases. Germline V CDR1 and CDR2: SNHLY, FYNNEI. The CDR3 is 16 residues long. V lost 5 bases to trimming and J lost 10 bases; unmatched junction nucleotides: 14. This chain's CDR3 is CASSLTPGTVGSPLHF. In DNA, the CDR3 is TGTGCCAGCAGTCTCACTCCCGGGACAGTCGGATCACCCCTCCACTTT.

The genes are TRBV19 and TRBJ2-4; D perhaps matches TRBD2 (5 bases). Deletions cut 4 bases from V and 4 bases from J, with 8 bases between. This CDR3 contains 13 residues. Germline V gene sequence: CDR1 LNHDA, CDR2 SQIVND (reference sequence). CDR3 sequence (DNA): TGTGCCAGTAGTACAACGGGAAAAAACATTCAGTACTTC. Translating it yields CASSTTGKNIQYF.

The CDR3 DNA reads TGTGCCAGCAGCTTATTTACAGGGCGGAACACTGAAGCTTTCTTT. Translation gives CASSLFTGRNTEAFF. The rearrangement links TRBV7-6 to TRBJ1-1, with a tentative D call TRBD1 (6 bases). Germline CDR1 reads SGHVS; CDR2 reads FNYEAQ. This CDR3 spans 15 amino acids. V lost 2 bases and J lost 1, with 11 bases in between.